This passage covers 8 T cell receptor beta chains from one sample sequenced in a study of blood T cell repertoires in COVID-19. Sequencing was performed with immunoSEQ multiplex PCR; in TCRdb, only in-frame clones are kept and a portion is missing. The table includes roughly 240,000 clones, 86% detected once. Sequenced material: PBMCs or T cells enriched from blood (not recorded which). The receptors were sampled from a woman in her forties or fifties who had recovered from COVID-19.

The chain joins TRBV29-1 to TRBJ2-7; 9 bases match TRBD1. V dropped 6 bases and J dropped 0; count of bases not matched to a gene: 6. There are 14 residues in the CDR3. Germline V gives CDR1 SQVTM, CDR2 ANQGSEA. The CDR3 sequence is CSVEGDRVSYEQYF. The CDR3, as DNA: TGCAGCGTAGAGGGGGACAGGGTCTCCTACGAGCAGTACTTC.

The chain uses TRBV18 and TRBJ2-7; 10 bases agree with TRBD2. This CDR3 has 15 residues. Germline CDR1 reads KGHSH; CDR2 reads LQKENI. V dropped 3 bases and J dropped 1; count of bases not matched to a gene: 3. CDR3 in amino acids: CASSPPGLASYEQYF. The CDR3 region has the DNA TGTGCCAGCTCACCGCCGGGACTAGCGTCCTACGAGCAGTACTTC.

Regarding this clone: At one of its ends the junction is not consistent with the germline gene, which may arise from a read error. V gene TRBV28 combines with J gene TRBJ1-1; TRBD1 matches at 7 bases. Per germline, CDR1 MDHEN and CDR2 SYDVKM. This CDR3 contains 13 residues. CDR3 sequence reads: CASRKTGNAEAFF. The CDR3 coding sequence is TGTGCCAGCAGAAAGACAGGGAACGCTGAAGCTTTCTTT.

The chain is built from TRBV7-2 and TRBJ2-1; the match to TRBD2 covers 10 bases. This CDR3 has 16 residues. Unmatched junction bases numbered 11, after V lost 5 bases and J lost 7 bases. CDR1 and CDR2 (germline): SGHTA, FQGNSA. The DNA for the CDR3 is TGTGCCAGCAGCCTACAACCGGGACTAGCGCAGAATGAGCAGTTCTTC. Translated, it gives CASSLQPGLAQNEQFF.

The chain links TRBV5-1 to TRBJ2-5; 8 bases fit TRBD2. V trimming: 4 bases; J trimming: 5 bases; junction bases outside the gene matches: 10. Germline values: CDR1 SGHRS, CDR2 YFSETQ. The CDR3 runs 15 residues. CDR3 nucleotide sequence: TGCGCCAGCAGCGAGGGCGCGGGGGGCCAGGAGACCCAGTACTTC. Translation gives CASSEGAGGQETQYF.

This chain uses TRBV5-6 with TRBJ1-1; 9 bases agree with TRBD1. This CDR3 is built from 14 residues. V was pared by 4 bases and J by 5 bases, with 6 bases of the junction left unmatched. Germline-derived CDR1 and CDR2 are SGHDT and YYEEEE. The DNA for the CDR3 is TGTGCCAGCAGCCCAGCGACAGGGGGGACTGAAGCTTTCTTT. Its translation is CASSPATGGTEAFF.

The chain links TRBV7-9 to TRBJ1-4; the D gene is possibly TRBD1 (6 bases). Germline loops: CDR1 SEHNR, CDR2 FQNEAQ (reference sequence). The CDR3 length is 14 residues. V dropped 1 base and J dropped 7 bases, with 10 bases sitting between them. The CDR3, as DNA: TGTGCCAGCAGCTTAGGGGACATGGGTGAAAAACTGTTTTTT. Residues: CASSLGDMGEKLFF. Full variable domain (remainder filled in from reference TRBV7-9 and TRBJ1-4): DTGVSQNPRHKITKRGQNVTFRCDPISEHNRLYWYRQTLGQGPEFLTYFQNEAQLEKSRLLSDRFSAERPKGSFSTLEIQRTEQGDSAMYLCASSLGDMGEKLFFGSGTQLSVL.

The chain couples TRBV7-2 to TRBJ2-2; no reliable D call. Germline assignment: CDR1 SGHTA and CDR2 FQGNSA. CDR3 length: 14 residues. Trimming took 3 bases from V and 1 from J, leaving 6 bases between them. CDR3 DNA sequence: TGTGCCAGCAGCTTTACAGTGAACACCGGGGAGCTGTTTTTT. Residues: CASSFTVNTGELFF.